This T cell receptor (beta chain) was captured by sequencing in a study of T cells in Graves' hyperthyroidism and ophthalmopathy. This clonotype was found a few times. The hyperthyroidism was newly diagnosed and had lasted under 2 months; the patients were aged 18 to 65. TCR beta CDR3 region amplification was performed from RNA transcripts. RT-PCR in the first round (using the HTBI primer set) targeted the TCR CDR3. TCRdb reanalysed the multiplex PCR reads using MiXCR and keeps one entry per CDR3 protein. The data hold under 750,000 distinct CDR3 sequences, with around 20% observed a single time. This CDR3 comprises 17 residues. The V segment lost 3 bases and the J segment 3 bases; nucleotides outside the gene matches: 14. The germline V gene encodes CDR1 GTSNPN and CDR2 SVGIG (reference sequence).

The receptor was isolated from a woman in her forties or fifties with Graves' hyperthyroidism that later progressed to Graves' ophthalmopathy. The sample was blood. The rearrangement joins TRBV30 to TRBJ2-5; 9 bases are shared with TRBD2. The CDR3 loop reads CAWSLAVLAGIEETQYF. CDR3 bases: TGTGCCTGGAGCCTAGCGGTCCTAGCGGGGATAGAAGAGACCCAGTACTTC.